The TCR beta chain described here comes from a study of response to subunit inactivated influenza vaccine. Broader study findings: Few additional T cells are recruited per seasonal influenza vaccination, authors suggested.

TCRdb re-called the RT-PCR reads through MiXCR, storing one row per CDR3 protein. The data hold hundreds of thousands of distinct CDR3 sequences, with approximately 10% observed a single time. This clonotype was detected a few times. Its antigen is currently unknown. The CDR3 is made up of 14 amino acids. Trimming pared 3 bases from V and 2 bases from J, leaving 8 bases between. CDR1 and CDR2 from the germline V gene are SGHTA and FQGNSA. The specimen was PBMCs from blood, collected on the day of vaccination. The V and J genes are TRBV7-2 and TRBJ2-1; D is ambiguous. This TCR derives from a man between 50 and 59 years old who received an inactivated influenza vaccine. The CDR3 DNA reads TGTGCCAGCAGCTTCAACTCACCCTACAATGAGCAGTTCTTC. It translates to CASSFNSPYNEQFF. The full variable domain, completed using reference TRBV7-2 and TRBJ2-1, is GAGVSQSPSNKVTEKGKDVELRCDPISGHTALYWYRQSLGQGLEFLIYFQGNSAPDKSGLPSDRFSAERTGGSVSTLTIQRTQQEDSAVYLCASSFNSPYNEQFFGPGTRLTVL.